This is a list of T cell receptor beta chains from one sample in a study of blood T cells in healthy people across ages. Each CDR3 protein gets one entry after TCRdb re-called the 5' RACE reads with MiXCR. The table shows hundreds of thousands of distinct CDR3 sequences, with 58% occurring only once. Input material: blood. The receptors come from a man aged 55 to 69 in good health. Both conserved end residues are part of each CDR3. The D gene is left open where the match is weak. Clone size, where shown, is once, few, many, or a class for clones that have expanded.

d_gene,v_gene,abundance,j_gene,CDR3aa,CDR3nt
-,TRBV6-6,-,TRBJ1-1,CASSYGQEAFF,TGTGCCAGCAGTTACGGGCAGGAAGCTTTCTTT
-,TRBV2,once,TRBJ2-7,CASSLRSGSGHEQYF,TGTGCCAGCAGTCTCCGGTCGGGGTCTGGCCACGAGCAGTACTTC
-,TRBV25-1,-,TRBJ1-1,CASSDIGTEAFF,TGTGCCAGCAGTGACATAGGCACTGAAGCTTTCTTT
-,TRBV5-1,-,TRBJ1-2,CASSSASPRGYTF,TGCGCCAGCAGCTCAGCTTCACCCCGTGGCTACACCTTC
-,TRBV6-1,-,TRBJ1-5,CASSEWQDGNQPQHF,TGTGCCAGCAGTGAATGGCAGGATGGCAATCAGCCCCAGCATTTT
-,TRBV25-1,-,TRBJ2-7,CASSEDGPYEQYF,TGTGCCAGCAGTGAGGACGGTCCGTACGAGCAGTACTTC
TRBD1,TRBV5-1,-,TRBJ1-1,CASSLSGPHRGDEAFF,TGCGCCAGCAGCTTGTCGGGACCCCACAGGGGAGATGAAGCTTTCTTT
-,TRBV4-1,-,TRBJ2-3,CASSQALGQATDTQYF,TGCGCCAGCAGCCAAGCGTTGGGGCAGGCCACAGATACGCAGTATTTT
TRBD2,TRBV28,-,TRBJ2-3,CASGSISGGGTDTQYF,TGTGCCAGCGGGTCGATCAGCGGGGGGGGCACAGATACGCAGTATTTT
-,TRBV2,-,TRBJ2-1,CASRQRSSYNEQFF,TGTGCCAGTCGACAGAGGAGCTCCTACAATGAGCAGTTCTTC
TRBD1,TRBV19,-,TRBJ2-5,CASSGSRGPYNEQYF,TGTGCCAGTAGTGGGAGTAGGGGGCCTTACAATGAGCAGTACTTC
-,TRBV11-2,few,TRBJ2-7,CASSFSTTGISSYEQYF,TGTGCCAGCAGCTTTTCCACGACAGGCATTTCCTCCTACGAGCAGTACTTC
-,TRBV20-1,-,TRBJ2-3,CSARDSAGEGDTQYF,TGCAGTGCTAGAGATTCGGCAGGGGAGGGGGATACGCAGTATTTT
TRBD2,TRBV7-9,-,TRBJ2-1,CASSKQLAGGNNEQFF,TGTGCCAGCAGCAAGCAGCTAGCGGGGGGAAACAATGAGCAGTTCTTC
TRBD1,TRBV15,-,TRBJ2-1,CATSRDNPGGMDEQFF,TGTGCCACCAGCAGAGATAACCCAGGGGGCATGGATGAGCAGTTCTTC
-,TRBV6-1,-,TRBJ1-6,CASTWSSYNSPLHF,TGTGCCAGCACGTGGAGCTCCTATAATTCACCCCTCCACTTT
-,TRBV3-1,few,TRBJ2-1,CASSQALAPLNEQFF,TGTGCCAGCAGCCAAGCGCTAGCGCCGTTGAATGAGCAGTTCTTC
-,TRBV29-1,-,TRBJ2-1,CSVESVRPREAVNNEQFF,TGCAGCGTTGAATCAGTCCGTCCCAGGGAAGCCGTAAACAATGAGCAGTTCTTC
-,TRBV21-1,-,TRBJ2-7,CASSEGQAPYEQYF,TGTGCCAGCAGCGAGGGACAGGCCCCCTACGAGCAGTACTTC
-,TRBV2,few,TRBJ2-5,CASGSGLQETQYF,TGTGCCAGCGGCAGCGGCCTCCAAGAGACCCAGTACTTC
-,TRBV11-2,few,TRBJ1-6,CASTLSGNSPLHF,TGTGCCAGCACCCTAAGTGGTAATTCACCCCTCCACTTT
-,TRBV7-9,-,TRBJ2-1,CASSLRGNSYNEKFF,TGTGCCAGCAGCTTGAGGGGGAACTCCTACAATGAGAAGTTCTTC
-,TRBV5-6,-,TRBJ1-2,CASSRRARGGYTF,TGTGCCAGCAGCCGCAGGGCGAGGGGAGGCTACACCTTC
TRBD2,TRBV7-7,-,TRBJ2-5,CASSARLAGDQETQYF,TGTGCCAGCAGCGCCCGACTAGCGGGGGACCAAGAGACCCAGTACTTC
TRBD1,TRBV6-2/TRBV6-3,-,TRBJ2-5,CASRSTGFNEQYF,TGTGCCAGCAGGTCGACAGGGTTTAATGAGCAGTACTTC
TRBD1,TRBV7-8,-,TRBJ1-5,CASGTDRGQPQHF,TGTGCCAGCGGCACGGACAGGGGCCAGCCCCAGCATTTT
TRBD2,TRBV6-1,few,TRBJ2-5,CASHSGGGSSQETQYF,TGTGCCAGCCATAGCGGGGGGGGTTCCTCACAAGAGACCCAGTACTTC
-,TRBV21-1,-,TRBJ2-7,CASSTTGTGTYEQYF,TGTGCCAGCAGCACCACAGGGACTGGGACTTACGAGCAGTACTTC
TRBD2,TRBV5-6,-,TRBJ2-5,CASSWGLAGGEQYF,TGTGCCAGCAGTTGGGGACTAGCGGGGGGTGAGCAGTACTTC
-,TRBV5-1,-,TRBJ1-6,CASSPAEENNSPLHF,TGCGCCAGCAGCCCGGCAGAGGAGAATAATTCACCCCTCCACTTT
TRBD2,TRBV18,-,TRBJ2-1,CASSPTGGNYNEQFF,TGTGCCAGCTCACCCACGGGAGGGAACTACAATGAGCAGTTCTTC
-,TRBV20-1,-,TRBJ1-1,CSARPPQGRVEAFF,TGCAGTGCTAGACCCCCTCAGGGACGGGTAGAAGCTTTCTTT
-,TRBV5-1,-,TRBJ2-5,CASSLAPFGSQETQYF,TGCGCCAGCAGCTTGGCCCCTTTCGGTTCCCAAGAGACCCAGTACTTC
TRBD2,TRBV2,few,TRBJ2-1,CASSGGTIVSDLQQFF,TGTGCCAGCAGTGGAGGGACTATAGTCTCAGATCTGCAGCAGTTCTTC
TRBD1,TRBV20-1,-,TRBJ2-1,CSASDPDRVYNEQFF,TGCAGTGCTAGTGATCCGGACAGGGTTTACAATGAGCAGTTCTTC
TRBD1,TRBV7-9,-,TRBJ1-1,CASSPIGNNRGRTEAFF,TGTGCCAGCAGCCCCATCGGGAATAACAGGGGACGGACTGAAGCTTTCTTT
-,TRBV27,-,TRBJ1-1,CASSLGTGGGEAFF,TGTGCCAGCAGTTTAGGGACGGGTGGGGGAGAAGCTTTCTTT
-,TRBV6-6,few,TRBJ1-6,CASSRLGGRSSSPLHF,TGTGCCAGCAGTAGGCTCGGGGGGCGGAGTAGTTCACCCCTCCACTTT
TRBD1,TRBV5-1,-,TRBJ2-1,CASSLDPGQGNYNEQFF,TGCGCCAGCAGCCTTGACCCGGGACAGGGTAACTACAATGAGCAGTTCTTC
-,TRBV20-1,few,TRBJ1-2,CSARGGPAGGGYTF,TGCAGTGCTAGAGGGGGGCCTGCCGGCGGTGGCTACACCTTC
-,TRBV4-1,-,TRBJ2-6,CASSQSTADGNVLTF,TGCGCCAGCAGCCAATCGACAGCCGATGGGAACGTCCTGACTTTC